This entry features one T cell receptor beta chain sequence. The antigen remains undetermined. Other DNA sequences of this sample code for an identical CDR3. CDR3 length equals 14 residues. With 2 bases clipped from V and 2 bases from J, the junction kept 2 bases outside the gene matches. Germline V gives CDR1 SGHRS, CDR2 YFSETQ. The record originates from a study of shared clonotypes between healthy human individuals. Whole-study results and caveats: Estimated richness was generally greater in naive than memory subsets. Approximately 5.4% of naive CD4 clonotypes were common to several donors. In contrast to clonotypes shared by all four donors, non-shared clonotypes had lower generation probabilities.

Every subset's genomic DNA went evenly onto several immunoSEQ plates. TCRdb keeps only in-frame clones here, not all; method: immunoSEQ multiplex PCR. Of some 1,100,000 clones listed, roughly 74% are singletons. The sequenced sample consisted of memory CD4+ T cells from PBMCs. Indicated subset: CD45RA-negative fraction. This chain uses TRBV5-1 with TRBJ2-3; 7 bases map to TRBD2. This clonotype was obtained from a man aged 18 to 29 in good health. Some clones in this sample may be carry-over from other donors' samples. CDR3 in amino acids: CASSLAGLTDTQYF. The DNA of the CDR3 is TGCGCCAGCAGCTTAGCGGGACTCACAGATACGCAGTATTTT.